This T cell receptor (beta chain) came from a study of regulatory T cells in long-lasting Graves disease. Study-wide context: The study enrolled newly diagnosed Graves' patients on antithyroid drugs under 3 months.

Time point: newly diagnosed GD, antithyroid drugs for less than 3 months. The TCR library used RNA extracted from PBMCs. This clonotype was counted only a few times. Its antigen is not identified. The CDR3 totals 17 residues. Germline V gives CDR1 MNHEY, CDR2 SVGEGT. V was shortened by 3 bases and J by 7 bases, with 22 bases between the two germline ends. The study, taken as a whole, reports: Favored usage of TRBV28, TRBJ1-2 and TRBJ2-5 was recorded in persistent disease.

iRepertoire HTBI primers and Arm-PCR of CDR3 regions built TCR beta libraries. MiXCR, applied by TCRdb to the multiplex PCR reads, yields one record per CDR3 protein. The table shows roughly 360,000 distinct CDR3 sequences, with about 12% occurring only once. These data also formed part of another study, on T cells in Graves' hyperthyroidism and ophthalmopathy. That paper notes: Researchers defined stable Graves' hyperthyroidism as no ophthalmopathy progression within 18 months. Clinicians diagnosed patients from clinical symptoms, serum thyroxine and TRAb, thyroid ultrasound and orbital computed tomography.

Sequencing used peripheral blood mononuclear cells (PBMCs), obtained at new diagnosis, from a patient treated with antithyroid drugs. The TCR was taken from a woman aged 18 to 35 with Graves disease. The chain recombines TRBV6-2 or TRBV6-3 with TRBJ2-1, with D unclear. The CDR3 reads CASSYYPADQIYNEQFF. The DNA of the CDR3 is TGTGCCAGCAGTTATTACCCGGCCGACCAAATTTATAATGAGCAGTTCTTC.